This paragraph covers one T cell receptor (beta chain) sequence. A read error may produce the germline difference seen at one junction end. This entry comes from a study of cytomegalovirus exposure and HLA in healthy donors. Study-wide background: Counted in an early data release were about 80 million unique TCRs from HLA-typed donors.

CDR3 length: 14 residues. Per germline, CDR1 SEHNR and CDR2 FQNEAQ (reference sequence). Both 60 Vbeta primers and 13 Jbeta primers went into the PCR. Assay: immunoSEQ multiplex PCR; the TCRdb copy retains only in-frame clones and omits some. The table includes about 150,000 clones, about three quarters detected once. The TCR sequence derives from a woman in her thirties or forties in good health and CMV-seropositive. The sequenced material came from PBMCs. V usage is TRBV7-9 and J usage is TRBJ2-6; a possible D gene is TRBD1 (5 bases). The CDR3, as DNA: TGTGCCAGCACCCCCCGTTCTGGGGCCAACGGCCTGACTTTC. Translating it yields CASTPRSGANGLTF.